This record concerns one T cell receptor (beta chain) sequence. Which antigen it targets is not known. Base qualities were left out, and no much larger clone turns up one base away. V is cut by 1 base and J by 10 bases, and the space between the germline ends is 10 bases. CDR1 and CDR2 are read off the germline V gene (reference sequence) as SEHNR and FQNEAQ. The CDR3 spans 12 residues, from the cysteine through the phenylalanine. CDR3 DNA is the only sequence kept; it has 36 bases, read in frame from the first base. The trial excluded patients who had a history of autoimmune disease or were on systemic immunosuppression. Peripheral blood for TCR sequencing was collected from all dose cohorts at baseline, on cycle 4 day 1, and on cycle 7 day 1. Samples came from an open-label, multicenter, first-in-human phase I dose-escalation trial of ivuxolimab. The trial enrolled adults with locally advanced or metastatic head and neck squamous cell, hepatocellular, melanoma or renal cell carcinoma. Before TCR sequencing, CD4+ and CD8+ T cells were separately sorted from peripheral blood.

Genomic DNA was extracted from sorted cells for sequencing of the TCRbeta CDR3 region. The immunoSEQ Assay was used to sequence the TCRbeta CDR3 regions. In TCRdb, the immuneACCESS table is reduced to in-frame sequences with V and J assigned. These tables do not hold every clone; where another copy was compared, an unresolved V gene accounts for under half, and the others remain unexplained. The table for this sample lists over 60,000 clones; approximately 94% of them were counted only once. In total, the top ten clones hold around a sixth of the sample. These data belong to a study of OX40 agonist ivuxolimab in advanced cancers. For the study in its entirety: Ivuxolimab, which targeted the costimulatory receptor OX40 (CD134), was an agonistic, fully human IgG2 monoclonal antibody. Intravenous ivuxolimab was administered to patients every 2 weeks at six dose levels: 0.01, 0.1, 0.3, 1.5, 3 and 10 mg/kg. Among the roughly 52 dose-escalation patients, around 20 had hepatocellular carcinoma, approximately 15 melanoma, 9 renal cell carcinoma and 9 head and neck cancer. A male proportion of 75% to 85% and a mean age of 60 years, ranging from about 23 to 90, were recorded for the dose-escalation cohort. Patients were allowed to have had prior anti-PD-1, anti-PD-L1 or anti-CTLA-4 therapy, and 40% of the dose-escalation patients had been treated with checkpoint inhibitors. Partial responses occurred in three dose-escalation patients, of whom one had hepatocellular carcinoma and two had cutaneous melanoma. The point of sequencing TCRbeta in the periphery was to test whether ivuxolimab changed TCR sequence diversity and drove clonal T-cell expansion. The paper describes the monotherapy dose-escalation part (N ≈ 50 patients) of the phase I trial of ivuxolimab.

Overall study results and their limits: The antigen specificity of the peripheral T cells that underwent clonal expansion was not determined. On average, CD8+ T cells showed more expanded clones than CD4+ T cells after ivuxolimab. In the 0.1-3.0 mg/kg groups, partial responders had among the lowest normalized peripheral clonal expansion, particularly in CD8+ T cells. At doses from 0.1 to 3.0 mg/kg, clonal expansion was seen in both CD4+ and CD8+ blood T cells between baseline and week 6. Low levels of normalized T-cell clonal expansion were also seen in some nonresponding patients.

This clonotype was sampled from an adult with an advanced solid tumor such as melanoma, head and neck, liver or kidney cancer. The receptor chain draws on TRBV7-9 and TRBJ1-1; TRBD1 is perhaps the D gene, given 5 matching bases. The sequenced sample was CD4+ or CD8+ T cells sorted from blood, obtained in a trial of the OX40 agonist ivuxolimab. The CDR3 amino acid sequence is: CASSLGGKVAFF. The base sequence is TGTGCCAGCAGCTTAGGGGGGAAAGTAGCTTTCTTT.